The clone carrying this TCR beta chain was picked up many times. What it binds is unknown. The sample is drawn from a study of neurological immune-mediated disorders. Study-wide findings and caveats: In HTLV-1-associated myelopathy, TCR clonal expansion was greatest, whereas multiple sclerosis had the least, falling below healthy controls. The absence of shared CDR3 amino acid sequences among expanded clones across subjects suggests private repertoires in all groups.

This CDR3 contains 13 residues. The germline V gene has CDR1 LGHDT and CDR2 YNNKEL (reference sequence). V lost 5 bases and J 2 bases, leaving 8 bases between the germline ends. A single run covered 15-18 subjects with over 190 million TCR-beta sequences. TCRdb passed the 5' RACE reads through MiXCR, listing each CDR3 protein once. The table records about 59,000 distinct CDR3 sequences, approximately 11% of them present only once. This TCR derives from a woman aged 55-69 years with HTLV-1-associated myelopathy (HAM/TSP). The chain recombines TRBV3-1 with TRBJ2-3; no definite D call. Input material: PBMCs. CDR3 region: CASSGDLTDTQYF. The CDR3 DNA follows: TGTGCCAGCAGCGGAGACCTCACAGATACGCAGTATTTT.